Below, one T cell receptor beta chain is given with its context. Its antigen is not known. This sample was included in a study of monozygotic twins with inflammatory bowel disease. Germline lookup yields CDR1 SEHNR and CDR2 FQNEAQ (reference sequence). This CDR3 has 14 residues. Per TCR library, around 4,000 ng of total RNA was used. The UMIs contained a 6-nucleotide sample barcode. They were added by template switching during cDNA synthesis. From its re-call of the 5' RACE reads, TCRdb lists each CDR3 protein once, without DNA. This sample's clone table lists approximately 420,000 distinct CDR3 sequences. General study findings and limits: Patient-specific immunosuppressive treatments may have made repertoires more variable. Especially with disease activity, IBD patients shared fewer clonotypes with others than healthy twins did.

This TCR derives from a human donor with ulcerative colitis or Crohn's disease, or a healthy co-twin of an affected twin (not recorded which). This chain joins TRBV7-9 and TRBJ2-7; TCRdb indicates TRBD1, and absent DNA this call remains unverified. Sequenced material: blood. CDR3 amino acids: CASSFSGPGNEQYF.